Listed below are T cell receptor beta chains from one sample, sequenced in a study of blood T cell repertoires in COVID-19. TCRdb keeps only in-frame clones here, not all; method: immunoSEQ multiplex PCR. The table has roughly 300,000 clones, 89% seen once; the top ten hold 1.5% to 2%. Sequencing input: peripheral blood. The receptors stem from a woman in her 30s with COVID-19, enrolled during active disease. Each CDR3 is given without its conserved first and last residue. Fields, in order: V gene, J gene, CDR3 protein.

v_call: TRBV7-9
j_call: TRBJ2-5
cdr3_aa: ASSTQRGNREETQY

v_call: TRBV2
j_call: TRBJ1-2
cdr3_aa: ASNPTGEVFSGYT

v_call: TRBV4-2
j_call: TRBJ2-3
cdr3_aa: ASSQEGAWRDTQY

v_call: TRBV29-1
j_call: TRBJ1-2
cdr3_aa: SAHGGSYT

v_call: TRBV5-1
j_call: TRBJ1-1
cdr3_aa: ASSLTRTGVTEAF

v_call: TRBV28
j_call: TRBJ1-3
cdr3_aa: ASSLSAPRGNTIY

v_call: TRBV6-4
j_call: TRBJ1-2
cdr3_aa: ASSDSEGGGYT

v_call: TRBV7-7
j_call: TRBJ2-7
cdr3_aa: ASSLVRGAEQY

v_call: TRBV6-5
j_call: TRBJ2-1
cdr3_aa: ASQGTGEWNEQF

v_call: TRBV4-1
j_call: TRBJ2-1
cdr3_aa: ASSQGVTRSSYNEQF

v_call: TRBV5-1
j_call: TRBJ1-5
cdr3_aa: ASSLAQTGQGLQPQH

v_call: TRBV5-4
j_call: TRBJ1-2
cdr3_aa: ASSLETTYGYT

v_call: TRBV5-6
j_call: TRBJ1-1
cdr3_aa: ASSATGQGGPRGAF

v_call: TRBV9
j_call: TRBJ1-1
cdr3_aa: ASSVTTTGLNTEAF

v_call: TRBV6-5
j_call: TRBJ1-4
cdr3_aa: ASSHYGTGSEKLF

v_call: TRBV27
j_call: TRBJ2-1
cdr3_aa: ASSQGANEQF

v_call: TRBV4-1
j_call: TRBJ2-2
cdr3_aa: ASSQWTSGGTTNTGELF

v_call: TRBV5-1
j_call: TRBJ1-4
cdr3_aa: ASSSGQLRATNEKLF

v_call: TRBV28
j_call: TRBJ2-2
cdr3_aa: ASSLWASGAKTGELF

v_call: TRBV19
j_call: TRBJ1-1
cdr3_aa: ASSRDRNTEAF

v_call: TRBV11-2
j_call: TRBJ1-6
cdr3_aa: ASSYAEGFSPLH

v_call: TRBV15
j_call: TRBJ1-6
cdr3_aa: ATSRGGGPNSPLH

v_call: TRBV10-3
j_call: TRBJ1-1
cdr3_aa: AISESGTANTEAF

v_call: TRBV5-1
j_call: TRBJ2-7
cdr3_aa: ASSSPSNRYEQY

v_call: TRBV24-1
j_call: TRBJ1-1
cdr3_aa: ATSDTDTTEAF

v_call: TRBV5-4
j_call: TRBJ1-2
cdr3_aa: ASSFSLYGYT

v_call: TRBV5-8
j_call: TRBJ1-5
cdr3_aa: ASSPWGTANQPQH

v_call: TRBV5-6
j_call: TRBJ1-3
cdr3_aa: ASSLLESGNTIY

v_call: TRBV4-2
j_call: TRBJ2-2
cdr3_aa: ASSQAHSLAGLNTGELF

v_call: TRBV18
j_call: TRBJ1-2
cdr3_aa: ASSPAPNYGYT

v_call: TRBV7-2
j_call: TRBJ2-3
cdr3_aa: ASSLDSGGGDTQY

v_call: TRBV30
j_call: TRBJ2-7
cdr3_aa: AWSQESYEQY

v_call: TRBV7-8
j_call: TRBJ1-1
cdr3_aa: ASRKDSAGDTEAF

v_call: TRBV27
j_call: TRBJ1-5
cdr3_aa: ASSVRRSNQPQH

v_call: TRBV11-2
j_call: TRBJ2-7
cdr3_aa: ASSPDSMKGEQY